This T cell receptor (beta chain) was sequenced for a study of PD-1 blockade in classical Hodgkin lymphoma. Study overall: Administration of nivolumab to patients was at 3 mg/kg intravenously every 2 weeks. Study observations and caveats: Repertoires differed for reasons still undefined, possibly disease activity or prior therapy. A significant rise in TCR diversity by C4D1 was seen for CD4+ but not CD8+ cells.

Some clones are missing from TCRdb's copy, which holds only in-frame ones; the method was immunoSEQ multiplex PCR. Of over 25,000 clones listed, more than 60% were seen once; the top ten hold roughly 15%. V was cut by 1 base and J by 0 bases, with 5 bases left in between. CDR1 and CDR2 (germline): KGHSH, LQKENI. The CDR3 runs to 14 residues. Notes on this clone: The antigen is unknown.

Every patient was affected by relapse after autologous stem cell transplantation, while exposure to brentuximab vedotin was not uniform. The source was peripheral blood mononuclear cells (PBMCs), collected before the second cycle of nivolumab. The clonotype originates from a human donor with classical Hodgkin lymphoma. The chain has TRBV18 and TRBJ2-3; D gene unclear. In nucleotides, the CDR3 is TGTGCCAGCTCACCACAGGGAAGCACAGATACGCAGTATTTT. Its translation is CASSPQGSTDTQYF.